Shown below are 21 T cell receptor beta chains from a single sample sequenced in a study of T-cell memory formation after mild COVID-19. TCRdb recomputed calls from the 5' RACE reads with MiXCR, one row per CDR3 protein. The repertoire holds more than 350,000 distinct CDR3 sequences, with 15% to 20% as singletons. The sequenced material came from PBMCs or a T cell subset sorted from them (not recorded which). These receptors all stem from a man aged 18 to 30 who had mild COVID-19 (a few samples of this study predate the infection). Cell type and time point are not known.

This clonotype was seen at least ten times. V and J are TRBV6-2 or TRBV6-3 and TRBJ1-4; D might be TRBD1 (5 bases). Germline CDR1 reads MNHEY; CDR2 reads SVGEGT. The CDR3 has 14 residues. V was trimmed by 4 bases and J by 5 bases, leaving 11 bases between them. The DNA of the CDR3 is TGTGCCAGCAGTTTCGGGACGGAGAATGAAAAACTGTTTTTT. Amino acid sequence: CASSFGTENEKLFF.

The V gene is TRBV18, the J gene TRBJ1-1, with D hard to call. In germline, CDR1 is KGHSH, CDR2 LQKENI. V was clipped by 3 bases and J by 6 bases, with 11 bases between them. The CDR3 is 13 amino acids. In nucleotides, the CDR3 is TGTGCCAGCTCACCCGGTGGGGAGGCTGAAGCTTTCTTT. Translating gives CASSPGGEAEAFF.

The sample holds a few counts of this clonotype. This chain links TRBV25-1 with TRBJ2-5, with a possible D match to TRBD2 (6 bases). From germline, CDR1 is MGHDK and CDR2 SYGVNS. Trimming left V 7 bases short and J 0 bases short, with 9 bases between. The CDR3 consists of 13 residues. The CDR3 region is CASTRENQETQYF. CDR3 nucleotides: TGTGCCAGCACACGGGAGAACCAAGAGACCCAGTACTTC. The entire variable domain, with the rest obtained from reference TRBV25-1 and TRBJ2-5, is as follows: EADIYQTPRYLVIGTGKKITLECSQTMGHDKMYWYQQDPGMELHLIHYSYGVNSTEKGDLSSESTVSRIRTEHFPLTLESARPSHTSQYLCASTRENQETQYFGPGTRLLVL.

The chain carries TRBV9 and TRBJ2-6, with 7 nucleotides matching TRBD1. Germline trimming cut 3 bases from V and 6 bases from J; bases unmatched to any gene: 6. There are 15 residues in the CDR3. Germline assignment: CDR1 SGDLS and CDR2 YYNGEE. CDR3 loop: CASSARQGEANVLTF. As DNA, the CDR3 is TGTGCCAGCAGCGCCCGACAGGGCGAGGCCAACGTCCTGACTTTC.

This clonotype was detected only a few times. The chain recombines TRBV14 with TRBJ1-1, with D possibly being TRBD1 (6 bases). Germline V gene data show CDR1 as SGHDN and CDR2 as FVKESK. The ends were cut back, 2 bases at V and 3 bases at J, with 16 bases in the middle. CDR3 size: 16 residues. CDR3 DNA: TGTGCCAGCAGCCAAATGCTAGGGGGAGCGCACACTGAAGCTTTCTTT. It encodes CASSQMLGGAHTEAFF.

The V and J genes are TRBV7-2 and TRBJ2-5; a possible D gene is TRBD2 (5 bases). Trimming removed 5 bases from V and 0 bases from J, with 10 bases in between. CDR1 and CDR2 from the germline V gene are SGHTA and FQGNSA. The CDR3 is 14 residues long. This CDR3 reads CASSPERDQETQYF. CDR3 nucleotide sequence: TGTGCCAGCAGCCCAGAGAGGGACCAAGAGACCCAGTACTTC.

The rearrangement joins TRBV12-3 or TRBV12-4 to TRBJ1-5; 10 nucleotides match TRBD1. V lost 8 bases to trimming and J lost 8 bases; unmatched junction nucleotides: 12. This CDR3 region has 15 residues. The CDR3 DNA is TGTGCCAGCCGACCGACCGGGACAGGGGTTGAGCCCCAGCATTTT. As protein: CASRPTGTGVEPQHF.

The chain is built from TRBV20-1 and TRBJ1-5, with D maybe TRBD1 (5 bases). Germline CDR1 reads DFQATT; CDR2 reads SNEGSKA (reference sequence). The CDR3 consists of 15 residues. CDR3: CSSQSGGRGNQPQHF. The CDR3 bases are TGCAGCTCCCAGTCCGGGGGAAGAGGCAATCAGCCCCAGCATTTT.

The rearrangement links TRBV18 to TRBJ1-2, with 9 bases identical to TRBD1. Germline CDR1 reads KGHSH; CDR2 reads LQKENI. The length of the CDR3 is 15 residues. V dropped 1 base and J dropped 2; count of bases not matched to a gene: 2. The CDR3 DNA reads TGTGCCAGCTCACCACGGGACAGGGCGAACTATGGCTACACCTTC. Translating gives CASSPRDRANYGYTF. Using reference TRBV18 and TRBJ1-2 for the parts outside the CDR3, the full variable domain is NAGVMQNPRHLVRRRGQEARLRCSPMKGHSHVYWYRQLPEEGLKFMVYLQKENIIDESGMPKERFSAEFPKEGPSILRIQQVVRGDSAAYFCASSPRDRANYGYTFGSGTRLTVV.

This clonotype has ten or more counts. The chain has TRBV18 and TRBJ2-1, with unresolved D. Germline assignment: CDR1 KGHSH and CDR2 LQKENI. V lost 5 bases, J lost 11 bases, and 16 bases lay in between. This CDR3 is 13 amino acids long. CDR3 residues: CASSTPGIDQQFF. DNA of the CDR3: TGTGCCAGCTCAACCCCCGGAATAGACCAGCAGTTCTTC.

This clonotype was counted between two and nine times. The chain is built from TRBV5-1 and TRBJ1-2, with D possibly being TRBD1 (6 bases). The germline gives CDR1 SGHRS, CDR2 YFSETQ. V lost 4 bases and J 4 bases, leaving 14 bases between the germline ends. The CDR3 is 14 amino acids. CDR3 amino acids: CASSADSSFYGYTF. The CDR3 bases are TGCGCCAGCAGCGCGGACAGCAGCTTCTATGGCTACACCTTC.

The rearrangement joins TRBV27 to TRBJ1-6, with D perhaps matching TRBD1 (6 bases). The CDR3 runs to 14 residues. V lost 10 bases, J lost 7 bases, and 17 bases lay in between. Per germline, CDR1 MNHEY and CDR2 SMNVEV (reference sequence). The CDR3 nucleotides are TGTGCCACCACAACACAGGGATGGAATTCACCCCTCCACTTT. The encoded protein is CATTTQGWNSPLHF.

CDR3 DNA sequence: TGTGCCAGCAGCTCGACCGCGGGCGCAGATACGCAGTATTTT. This sequence encodes CASSSTAGADTQYF. The genes are TRBV5-4 and TRBJ2-3, with D possibly TRBD2 on 5 matching bases. CDR1 and CDR2 from the germline V gene are SGHNT and YYREEE (reference sequence). Trimming cost V 3 bases and J 4 bases, with 12 bases left between them. This CDR3 is 14 amino acids long.

The rearrangement links TRBV9 to TRBJ2-3; a weak D match, TRBD1 (5 bases). This CDR3 comprises 15 residues. The V end was cut by 0 bases, the J end by 2 bases, with 10 bases between. Germline V gene lookup returns CDR1 SGDLS and CDR2 YYNGEE. The CDR3 DNA sequence: TGTGCCAGCAGCGTAGGACAGTCGATCACAGATACGCAGTATTTT. Translating it yields CASSVGQSITDTQYF.

The V gene is TRBV7-9, the J gene TRBJ2-7; the match to TRBD1 covers 9 bases. The V and J ends lost 5 bases and 2 bases, in that order; junction bases with no gene match: 4. The CDR3 has 14 amino acids. Germline CDR1 reads SEHNR; CDR2 reads FQNEAQ (reference sequence). DNA of the CDR3: TGTGCCAGCAGCCCTAGGGACAGGGCCTACGAGCAGTACGTC. Translation: CASSPRDRAYEQYV.

This clonotype has more than one count but fewer than ten. This chain uses TRBV5-1 with TRBJ2-2, with 11 bases matching TRBD2. Germline V gene sequence: CDR1 SGHRS, CDR2 YFSETQ. This CDR3 has 16 residues. After removal of 4 bases from V and 3 bases from J, the junction contained 5 bases not matched to a gene. The chain's CDR3 is CASSAGTSGYTGELFF. CDR3 nucleotides: TGCGCCAGCAGCGCCGGGACTAGCGGCTACACCGGGGAGCTGTTTTTT.

This clonotype came up a few times. The chain carries TRBV11-2 and TRBJ2-5; TRBD2 matches at 9 bases. Losses at the gene ends were 4 bases for V and 0 bases for J; bases not matched to a gene: 9. CDR3 size: 17 residues. Germline V gives CDR1 SGHAT, CDR2 FQNNGV. CDR3 sequence (DNA): TGTGCCAGCAGCTCCCGGCGGGGGGGGACCTACCAAGAGACCCAGTACTTC. It yields the protein CASSSRRGGTYQETQYF.

The rearrangement joins TRBV6-5 to TRBJ2-1, with 11 positions matching TRBD2. There are 15 residues in the CDR3. V trimming: 3 bases; J trimming: 6 bases; junction bases outside the gene matches: 4. Germline CDR1 reads MNHEY; CDR2 reads SVGAGI. The chain's CDR3 is CASSYSGGAVNEQFF. The CDR3 nucleotides read TGTGCCAGCAGTTATAGCGGGGGGGCGGTCAATGAGCAGTTCTTC.

This clonotype showed up many times. V usage is TRBV15 and J usage is TRBJ1-1, with a weak D call TRBD1 (6 bases). Trimming stripped 1 base from V and 5 bases from J, with 14 bases between. This CDR3 has 15 residues. Germline lookup yields CDR1 LNHNV and CDR2 YYDKDF (reference sequence). CDR3 protein: CATSRVGGAGTEAFF. DNA for the CDR3: TGTGCCACCAGCAGAGTGGGGGGGGCCGGGACTGAAGCTTTCTTT.

The sample holds a few counts of this clonotype. This chain joins TRBV2 and TRBJ2-5, with 7 bases aligning to TRBD2. J gave up 5 bases and V 8 bases, and 8 bases lay outside the gene matches. The germline V gene encodes CDR1 SNHLY and CDR2 FYNNEI. The CDR3 has 13 residues. The CDR3 loop reads CASDPGGRETQYF. In nucleotides, the CDR3 is TGTGCCAGCGATCCGGGGGGAAGGGAGACCCAGTACTTC.

This clonotype has more than one count but fewer than ten. This chain uses TRBV5-5 with TRBJ2-7; no clear D gene. V was pared by 0 bases and J by 5 bases, with 12 bases between. CDR3 size: 14 residues. Germline-derived CDR1 and CDR2 are SGHKS and YYEKEE (reference sequence). The CDR3 DNA reads as TGTGCCAGCAGCTTGGTAGGATGGAGCCACGAGCAGTACTTC. Amino acid sequence: CASSLVGWSHEQYF. Variable domain in full (rest from reference TRBV5-5 and TRBJ2-7): DAGVTQSPTHLIKTRGQQVTLRCSPISGHKSVSWYQQVLGQGPQFIFQYYEKEERGRGNFPDRFSARQFPNYSSELNVNALLLGDSALYLCASSLVGWSHEQYFGPGTRLTVT.